This T cell receptor beta chain was sequenced for a study of control samples from healthy donors and cancer patients. The CDR3 is 15 amino acids. V lost 7 bases, J lost 0 bases, and 13 bases lay in between. From germline, CDR1 is LNHDA and CDR2 SQIVND (reference sequence). TCRdb's table, derived via immunoSEQ multiplex PCR, lists solely in-frame clones and lacks some. The sample comprises roughly 400,000 clones, around 90% of which are singletons, and 5% to 7% rests with the top ten. Sample: PBMCs. The TCR comes from a man in his forties with head and neck cancer. V and J are TRBV19 and TRBJ2-1; tentatively, D is TRBD2 (6 bases). The CDR3 DNA reads TGTGCCAGTACCTGGGACTCGAGCTCCTACAATGAGCAGTTCTTC. It encodes CASTWDSSSYNEQFF.